This T cell receptor beta chain was sequenced in a study of T-cell memory formation after mild COVID-19. Study-level information: Largely donor-specific sequence clusters came from a couple of donors.

TCRdb re-derived calls from the 5' RACE reads in MiXCR, one entry per CDR3 protein. This table has under 250,000 distinct CDR3 sequences, 9.5% appearing once. This clonotype occurred a few times. The CDR3 is 15 amino acids. Germline lookup yields CDR1 LNHDA and CDR2 SQIVND (reference sequence). The germline V and J ends were trimmed by 7 bases and 0 bases, with 14 bases remaining between them. V is TRBV19 and J is TRBJ2-3, with D possibly TRBD1 on 6 matching bases. The receptor's source is a man aged 18 to 30 who had mild COVID-19 (a few samples of this study predate the infection). Cell type and time point are not known. The specimen was PBMCs or a T cell subset sorted from them (not recorded which). The CDR3 here is CASTPGDASTDTQYF. For the CDR3, the DNA is TGTGCCAGTACCCCAGGGGATGCTAGCACAGATACGCAGTATTTT.